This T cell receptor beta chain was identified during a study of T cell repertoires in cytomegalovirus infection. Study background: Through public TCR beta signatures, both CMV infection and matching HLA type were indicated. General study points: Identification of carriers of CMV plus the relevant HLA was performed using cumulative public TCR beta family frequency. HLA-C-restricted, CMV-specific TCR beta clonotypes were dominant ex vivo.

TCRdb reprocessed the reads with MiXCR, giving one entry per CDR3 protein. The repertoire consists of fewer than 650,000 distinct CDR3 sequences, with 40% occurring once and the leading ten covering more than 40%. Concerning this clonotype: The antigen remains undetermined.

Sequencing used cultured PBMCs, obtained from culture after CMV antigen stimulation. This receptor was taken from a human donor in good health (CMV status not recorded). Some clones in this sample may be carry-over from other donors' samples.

The CDR3 loop is CASSVGQGEGNQPQHF. The CDR3, as DNA: TGTGCCAGTAGTGTTGGACAGGGGGAGGGCAATCAGCCCCAGCATTTT. The chain recombines TRBV19 with TRBJ1-5, with 10 bases identical to TRBD1. This CDR3 region has 16 residues. CDR1 is LNHDA and CDR2 is SQIVND in the germline V gene (reference sequence). Losses at the gene ends were 5 bases for V and 2 bases for J; bases not matched to a gene: 6.